These 12 T cell receptor beta chains were all obtained from the same sample, sequenced in a study of cytomegalovirus exposure and HLA in healthy donors. PCR used 60 Vbeta primers and 13 Jbeta primers. TCRdb keeps only in-frame clones here, not all; method: immunoSEQ multiplex PCR. Of tens of thousands of clones in the sample, 82% are singletons; the top ten hold 3.8%. Sequencing used PBMCs. The source of these receptors is a man in his forties or fifties in good health and CMV-seronegative.

J is TRBJ2-2 and V is TRBV19, with 16 nucleotides matching TRBD2. V dropped 5 bases and J dropped 2; count of bases not matched to a gene: 5. This CDR3 has 18 amino acids. The V gene's germline CDR1 is LNHDA and CDR2 SQIVND (reference sequence). In DNA form, the CDR3 reads TGTGCCAGTAGTTGGGGACTAGCGGGAGGGCCCAACACCGGGGAGCTGTTTTTT. Translated, it gives CASSWGLAGGPNTGELFF.

The gene calls are TRBV9 and TRBJ1-5; TRBD1 aligns across 7 bases. The germline CDR1 and CDR2 sequences are SGDLS and YYNGEE. Trimming took 3 bases from V and 10 from J; bases not matched to a gene: 10. CDR3 length: 14 residues. The CDR3 loop reads CASSGGTALGPQHF. The CDR3 bases are TGTGCCAGCAGCGGCGGGACAGCCTTAGGACCCCAGCATTTT. Variable domain in full (rest from reference TRBV9 and TRBJ1-5): DSGVTQTPKHLITATGQRVTLRCSPRSGDLSVYWYQQSLDQGLQFLIQYYNGEERAKGNILERFSAQQFPDLHSELNLSSLELGDSALYFCASSGGTALGPQHFGDGTRLSIL.

The genes are TRBV4-2 and TRBJ2-3, with D perhaps TRBD2 (5 bases). The CDR3 sequence is 16 residues long. With 0 bases removed from V and 5 bases from J, the gap between germline ends came to 15 bases. Germline V lookup: CDR1 LGHNA, CDR2 YNFKEQ. CDR3: CASSQEETTMGDTQYF. The CDR3 DNA is TGTGCCAGCAGCCAAGAAGAGACTACGATGGGAGATACGCAGTATTTT.

The chain carries TRBV11-1 and TRBJ2-5; weak D call: TRBD1 (6 bases). This CDR3 has 13 amino acids. Germline CDR1 is SGHAT and CDR2 is FQDESV (reference sequence). V lost 5 bases, J lost 3 bases, and 10 bases lay in between. CDR3 sequence reads: CASSPNREETQYF. The CDR3 DNA follows: TGTGCCAGCAGCCCCAACAGGGAAGAGACCCAGTACTTC.

The chain uses TRBV5-4 and TRBJ2-7; a possible D gene is TRBD1 (5 bases). The germline V gene encodes CDR1 SGHNT and CDR2 YYREEE (reference sequence). The CDR3 has 15 amino acids. V shed 0 bases and J shed 0 bases, with 10 bases lying between them. In DNA form, the CDR3 reads TGTGCCAGCAGCTTGGGGGGCCCCTTCTCCTACGAGCAGTACTTC. Amino acids: CASSLGGPFSYEQYF.

The genes are TRBV6-1 and TRBJ2-1; a weak D match, TRBD2 (6 bases). Trimming left V 8 bases short and J 0 bases short, with 14 bases between. CDR1 MNHNS and CDR2 SASEGT come from the germline V gene. The CDR3 is 15 residues long. CDR3 DNA: TGTGCCAGCGGCGGGGCAGCGAGCTCCTACAATGAGCAGTTCTTC. Translation: CASGGAASSYNEQFF.

The chain is built from TRBV5-1 and TRBJ2-4; TRBD2 agrees at 8 bases. Germline loops: CDR1 SGHRS, CDR2 YFSETQ. The CDR3 extends over 14 amino acids. Unmatched junction bases numbered 5, after V lost 2 bases and J lost 7 bases. CDR3 nucleotide sequence: TGCGCCAGCAGCTTAGAGAGCGGGAGTAACATTCAGTACTTC. This gives the protein CASSLESGSNIQYF.

The chain employs TRBV6-1 and TRBJ2-1, with TRBD2 identical over 10 bases. V lost 10 bases, J lost 4 bases, and 10 bases stayed unmatched. Germline CDR1 is MNHNS and CDR2 is SASEGT. CDR3 length equals 15 residues. CDR3 DNA sequence: TGTGCCACCCAGGGGAGCGGGAGGGGATACAATGAGCAGTTCTTC. This sequence encodes CATQGSGRGYNEQFF.

This chain joins TRBV30 and TRBJ2-7; TRBD2 matches at 14 bases. V lost 3 bases, J lost 7 bases, and 8 bases stayed unmatched. CDR3 length: 15 residues. Per germline, CDR1 GTSNPN and CDR2 SVGIG (reference sequence). CDR3 sequence reads: CAWSPGTSGSREQYF. The CDR3 nucleotides read TGTGCCTGGAGCCCCGGGACTAGCGGGAGCAGGGAGCAGTACTTC.

The rearrangement uses TRBV10-2 and TRBJ2-5, with 8 bases that match TRBD1. The CDR3 is 13 amino acids. V lost 5 bases, J lost 4 bases, and 3 bases stayed unmatched. Germline lookup yields CDR1 WSHSY and CDR2 SAAADI. The CDR3 sequence: CASSFDRGETQYF. The CDR3 DNA reads as TGCGCCAGCAGTTTCGACAGGGGAGAGACCCAGTACTTC.

V gene TRBV10-2 combines with J gene TRBJ2-3; 7 bases fit TRBD1. This CDR3 comprises 14 residues. V lost 8 bases, J lost 0 bases, and 5 bases stayed unmatched. Germline V gene lookup returns CDR1 WSHSY and CDR2 SAAADI. The CDR3 nucleotides read TGCGCCAGCGGGGGACAGTCTAGCACAGATACGCAGTATTTT. Its protein product is CASGGQSSTDTQYF.

This rearrangement joins TRBV6-6 to TRBJ1-3; 8 bases are a match to TRBD1. CDR1 and CDR2 (germline): MNHNY, SVGAGI (reference sequence). J gave up 6 bases and V 6 bases, and 7 bases lay outside the gene matches. The CDR3 consists of 14 residues. The CDR3 here is CASSLGQGPNTIYF. DNA of the CDR3: TGTGCCAGCAGCCTAGGACAGGGCCCAAACACCATATATTTT.